Listed here are 29 T cell receptor beta chains from one sample, sequenced in a study of blood T cells in healthy people across ages (dated by TCRdb to about 2015). Library creation used 5' RACE. TCRdb names Illumina HiSeq 2500 as the instrument used. A second roughly 6 to 12 cycle PCR used a sample-barcoded 5' primer and a J-beta primer mix. TCRdb cleaned the public reads at Q25 with fastp, built clones with MiXCR and kept in-frame beta chains. For every CDR3 protein sequence, its rows merge into one entry that carries the most common genes and DNA. Across this sample there are about a million distinct CDR3 sequences, with roughly 50% seen only once. The top ten clones comprise over 20% of the sample. The specimen sequenced was blood. These TCRs come from a woman aged 60-75 years in good health.

As DNA, the CDR3 is TGTGCCAGCAGCCCCGGACAGGGGACGAGCAATCAGCCCCAGCATTTT. Residues: CASSPGQGTSNQPQHF. The rearrangement joins TRBV12-3 or TRBV12-4 to TRBJ1-5; TRBD1 agrees at 9 bases. V lost 6 bases and J lost 1; bases outside the gene matches: 7. This CDR3 comprises 16 residues.

The chain recombines TRBV7-9 with TRBJ2-7; TRBD2 aligns across 12 bases. This CDR3 has 15 amino acids. CDR1 is SEHNR and CDR2 is FQNEAQ in the germline V gene (reference sequence). V was pared by 6 bases and J by 5 bases, with 8 bases of the junction left unmatched. CDR3 nucleotide sequence: TGTGCCAGCAGGACTAGCGGGAGTAAAAGCGACGAGCAGTACTTC. Its translation is CASRTSGSKSDEQYF.

V usage is TRBV12-3 or TRBV12-4 and J usage is TRBJ1-2, with 12 bases that match TRBD1. The CDR3 is 15 amino acids. J gave up 5 bases and V 6 bases, and 7 bases lay outside the gene matches. The CDR3 spells CASSRGTGGEYGYTF. In DNA, the CDR3 is TGTGCCAGCAGCCGAGGGACAGGGGGCGAGTATGGCTACACCTTC.

This clonotype came up once. The gene calls are TRBV4-1 and TRBJ1-5; a possible D gene is TRBD1 (6 bases). V was clipped by 0 bases and J by 0 bases, with 9 bases between them. CDR1 is MGHRA, CDR2 YSYEKL, per germline. This CDR3 has 16 amino acids. Here the CDR3 DNA reads TGCGCCAGCAGCCAAGATTGGGGGGCTAGCAATCAGCCCCAGCATTTT. Amino acids: CASSQDWGASNQPQHF.

This clonotype was seen a few times. The chain employs TRBV10-1 and TRBJ2-7; 7 nucleotides agree with TRBD2. Germline loops: CDR1 WNHNN, CDR2 SYGVQD (reference sequence). The J segment lost 0 bases and the V segment lost 0 bases, leaving 2 bases of the junction unmatched. The CDR3 is made up of 15 amino acids. CDR3 sequence reads: CASSESGLRSYEQYF. The CDR3 nucleotides are TGCGCCAGCAGTGAGTCGGGACTACGCTCCTACGAGCAGTACTTC.

This clonotype was detected many times. This rearrangement joins TRBV20-1 to TRBJ2-5, with D uncertain. This CDR3 has 13 amino acids. Deletions cut 6 bases from V and 5 bases from J, with 16 bases between. CDR1 is DFQATT and CDR2 is SNEGSKA in the germline V gene (reference sequence). The CDR3 region has the DNA TGCAGTGCCGAGCCCCCCGGTTTGGAGACCCAGTACTTC. It encodes CSAEPPGLETQYF.

The chain joins TRBV27 to TRBJ2-3, with D unresolved. This CDR3 spans 13 amino acids. V shed 5 bases and J shed 4 bases, with 10 bases lying between them. The germline V gene has CDR1 MNHEY and CDR2 SMNVEV (reference sequence). CDR3 loop: CASSVPPSDTQYF. The CDR3 DNA reads as TGTGCCAGCAGTGTACCCCCCTCAGATACGCAGTATTTT.

The chain employs TRBV7-2 and TRBJ2-3, with D perhaps matching TRBD2 (6 bases). Germline V gene lookup returns CDR1 SGHTA and CDR2 FQGNSA. The ends were cut back, 4 bases at V and 5 bases at J, with 19 bases in the middle. This CDR3 has 16 residues. CDR3 sequence (DNA): TGTGCCAGCAGCTCCCCTCGGGGGAGAGCATTAGATACGCAGTATTTT. This codes for CASSSPRGRALDTQYF.

The chain is built from TRBV27 and TRBJ2-7; D remains ambiguous. This CDR3 region has 14 residues. With 4 bases removed from V and 3 bases from J, the gap between germline ends came to 13 bases. The germline V gene encodes CDR1 MNHEY and CDR2 SMNVEV (reference sequence). CDR3 amino acids: CASSSELLGYEQYF. CDR3 sequence (DNA): TGTGCCAGCAGTTCAGAACTTCTCGGCTACGAGCAGTACTTC.

This clonotype was seen only a few times. This rearrangement joins TRBV7-3 to TRBJ2-3; 12 bases line up with TRBD2. This CDR3 is 15 amino acids long. Per germline, CDR1 SGHTA and CDR2 FQGTGA. V gave up 3 bases and J gave up 4 bases; unmatched junction bases: 2. The CDR3 bases are TGTGCCAGCAGCTTTCTAGCGGGAGGGCCAGATACGCAGTATTTT. Its protein is CASSFLAGGPDTQYF.

The chain couples TRBV29-1 to TRBJ2-5, with 13 nucleotides matching TRBD2. There are 14 residues in the CDR3. V lost 7 bases and J lost 11; bases outside the gene matches: 13. Germline assignment: CDR1 SQVTM and CDR2 ANQGSEA. The CDR3 loop is CSASGTSGTNEQYF. The DNA for the CDR3 is TGCAGCGCCTCCGGGACTAGCGGGACTAATGAGCAGTACTTC.

In this sample, this clonotype turned up a few times. The chain recombines TRBV29-1 with TRBJ2-4; D remains ambiguous. The V gene's germline CDR1 is SQVTM and CDR2 ANQGSEA. This CDR3 is 13 amino acids long. Between the trimmed V and J ends, which lost 0 bases and 7 bases, there was a span of 10 bases. CDR3 DNA: TGCAGCGTTGAAGACGCGACGTGGAACATTCAGTACTTC. This sequence encodes CSVEDATWNIQYF.

In its sample, this clonotype was seen a few times. The DNA for the CDR3 is TGTGCCATCAGTGAGGCGGGACAACCCTACGAGCAGTACTTC. Encoded protein: CAISEAGQPYEQYF. The chain employs TRBV10-3 and TRBJ2-7; D assignment may be TRBD1 or TRBD2 (6 bases each). Germline CDR1 reads ENHRY; CDR2 reads SYGVKD. There are 14 residues in the CDR3. V shed 2 bases and J shed 2 bases, with 10 bases lying between them.

A few counts support this clonotype. The chain is built from TRBV5-1 and TRBJ2-1; 8 bases align to TRBD2. Germline CDR1 is SGHRS and CDR2 is YFSETQ. The CDR3 is 17 residues long. With 0 bases clipped from V and 0 bases from J, the junction kept 5 bases outside the gene matches. CDR3 sequence (DNA): TGCGCCAGCAGCTTGGGGGGCAGCGGGAGCTCCTACAATGAGCAGTTCTTC. Translated, it gives CASSLGGSGSSYNEQFF.

The J gene is TRBJ2-4, the V gene TRBV20-1, with D hard to call. Trimming left V 3 bases short and J 6 bases short, with 12 bases between. This CDR3 region has 13 residues. Germline values: CDR1 DFQATT, CDR2 SNEGSKA (reference sequence). The CDR3 reads CSASQRIRNIQYF. The CDR3 region has the DNA TGCAGTGCTAGCCAGAGGATCAGAAACATTCAGTACTTC.

This clonotype was found a few times. This sequence joins TRBV11-2 and TRBJ2-5; 7 positions agree with TRBD1. Germline V CDR1 and CDR2: SGHAT, FQNNGV. V was pared by 4 bases and J by 7 bases, with 12 bases of the junction left unmatched. The CDR3 contains 15 residues. The CDR3 spells CASSSGQEIVGTQYF. The CDR3 DNA sequence: TGTGCCAGCAGCTCCGGACAGGAGATTGTTGGGACCCAGTACTTC.

J is TRBJ2-3 and V is TRBV5-4; D might be TRBD2 (6 bases). Trimming took 5 bases from V and 1 from J, leaving 14 bases between them. This CDR3 is 15 amino acids long. Germline values: CDR1 SGHNT, CDR2 YYREEE (reference sequence). In nucleotides, the CDR3 is TGTGCCAGCAGTCTGGAGGGGCATGGCACAGATACGCAGTATTTT. This gives the protein CASSLEGHGTDTQYF.

The chain recombines TRBV2 with TRBJ2-1; D is unresolved. V was trimmed by 2 bases and J by 10 bases, leaving 12 bases between them. This CDR3 region has 13 residues. Germline values: CDR1 SNHLY, CDR2 FYNNEI. The CDR3 region is CASSEWPAQEQFF. The CDR3 nucleotides are TGTGCCAGCAGTGAATGGCCAGCGCAGGAGCAGTTCTTC.

Of note for this clonotype: A much bigger clone sits one base away, suggesting this may be a read error. The V gene is TRBV4-3, the J gene TRBJ2-7, with 7 bases that match TRBD2. Germline loops: CDR1 LGHNA, CDR2 YSLEER. V shed 2 bases and J 8 bases; nucleotides not matched to a gene: 15. CDR3 length: 16 amino acids. The CDR3 DNA is TGCGCCAGCAGCCAAACCCCGGCTAGCGGAACATACAAGCAGTACTTC. This gives the protein CASSQTPASGTYKQYF.

The chain joins TRBV7-3 to TRBJ1-6; tentative D call: TRBD1 (5 bases). Germline V gene lookup returns CDR1 SGHTA and CDR2 FQGTGA. V lost 3 bases to trimming and J lost 5 bases, with 11 bases between them. This CDR3 has 15 residues. CDR3: CASSLGRADNSPLHF. CDR3 coding DNA: TGTGCCAGCAGCTTGGGCAGGGCGGATAATTCACCCCTCCACTTT. The variable domain in full, with the rest retrieved from reference TRBV7-3 and TRBJ1-6, is GAGVSQTPSNKVTEKGKYVELRCDPISGHTALYWYRQSLGQGPEFLIYFQGTGAADDSGLPNDRFFAVRPEGSVSTLKIQRTERGDSAVYLCASSLGRADNSPLHFGNGTRLTVT.

The CDR3 is CASSLAAGASNEQYF. The CDR3 bases are TGTGCCAGCAGCTTAGCGGCGGGAGCGAGCAATGAGCAGTACTTC. This rearrangement joins TRBV7-9 to TRBJ2-1; TRBD2 matches 7 bases. The tail of the sequence fits TRBJ2-7 better, so the J call may be wrong. The germline V gene has CDR1 SEHNR and CDR2 FQNEAQ (reference sequence). This CDR3 has 15 amino acids.

The chain has TRBV4-1 and TRBJ2-5, with 7 bases aligning to TRBD1. The CDR3 is 17 residues long. Germline loops: CDR1 MGHRA, CDR2 YSYEKL. The ends lost 0 bases at V and 0 bases at J; junction bases unmatched: 7. CDR3: CASSQEPPGQYQETQYF. DNA for the CDR3: TGCGCCAGCAGCCAAGAACCGCCGGGACAGTACCAAGAGACCCAGTACTTC.

The chain uses TRBV18 and TRBJ2-2, with D perhaps TRBD1 (6 bases). Trimming removed 5 bases at V and 5 bases at J, with 9 bases between. This CDR3 is built from 13 residues. From germline, CDR1 is KGHSH and CDR2 LQKENI. For the CDR3, the DNA is TGTGCCAGCTCAACGAGGGGGACCGGGGAGCTGTTTTTT. As protein: CASSTRGTGELFF. Full variable domain (outside the CDR3, taken from reference TRBV18 and TRBJ2-2): NAGVMQNPRHLVRRRGQEARLRCSPMKGHSHVYWYRQLPEEGLKFMVYLQKENIIDESGMPKERFSAEFPKEGPSILRIQQVVRGDSAAYFCASSTRGTGELFFGEGSRLTVL.

The V call is TRBV7-9, the J call TRBJ2-1, with D unresolved. Germline CDR1 is SEHNR and CDR2 is FQNEAQ (reference sequence). The CDR3 loop spans 17 amino acids. The ends were cut back, 2 bases at V and 7 bases at J, with 21 bases in the middle. The CDR3 is CASSLQSDLGRYNEQFF. DNA of the CDR3: TGTGCCAGCAGCTTACAGTCGGATCTAGGGCGCTATAATGAGCAGTTCTTC.

The chain employs TRBV7-6 and TRBJ1-4, with 11 bases matching TRBD1. Unmatched junction bases numbered 7, after V lost 5 bases and J lost 8 bases. Per germline, CDR1 SGHVS and CDR2 FNYEAQ. The CDR3 spans 15 residues. For the CDR3, the DNA is TGTGCCAGCAGCGATACGGACAGGGGGCACGAAAAACTGTTTTTT. Translated: CASSDTDRGHEKLFF.

Details on this clonotype: Compared with germline, one end of the junction differs, possibly owing to a read error. This chain joins TRBV12-3 or TRBV12-4 and TRBJ2-4; D is unclear. The CDR3 runs to 13 residues. The chain's CDR3 is CASSRRAQNIQYF. CDR3 DNA sequence: TGTGCCAGCAGCCGGCGAGCCCAAAACATTCAGTACTTC.

The gene calls are TRBV4-2 and TRBJ2-1; D is ambiguous. Germline lookup yields CDR1 LGHNA and CDR2 YNFKEQ. The CDR3 runs to 16 residues. V was trimmed by 1 base and J by 0 bases, leaving 10 bases between them. The CDR3 spells CASSQVLGVSYNEQFF. CDR3 nucleotide sequence: TGTGCCAGCAGCCAAGTACTTGGCGTCTCCTACAATGAGCAGTTCTTC.

The chain employs TRBV5-1 and TRBJ1-2, with 7 nucleotides matching TRBD1. Germline CDR1 SGHRS, CDR2 YFSETQ. The CDR3 spans 13 residues. The V segment lost 4 bases and the J segment 3 bases; nucleotides outside the gene matches: 3. The CDR3 DNA sequence: TGCGCCAGCAGCAAAGACAGGGACTATGGCTACACCTTC. Translated: CASSKDRDYGYTF.

The V call is TRBV10-3, the J call TRBJ1-2, with D unclear. Between the trimmed V and J ends, which lost 4 bases and 0 bases, there was a span of 9 bases. Germline V gives CDR1 ENHRY, CDR2 SYGVKD. The CDR3 totals 14 residues. This CDR3 is CAISVTTANYGYTF. The CDR3 DNA sequence: TGTGCCATCAGTGTGACTACAGCTAACTATGGCTACACCTTC.